This entry features one T cell receptor beta chain sequence. As to time point: pre-sensitization, week 0. Treatment of the sample: therapeutic diphenylcyclopropenone sensitization with weekly scalp DPC. This specimen comes from a study of human T cells and chemical hapten exposure. In TCRdb, the RACE reads were re-called with MiXCR into one record per CDR3 protein. Of 60,000 to 75,000 distinct CDR3 sequences in the sample, around 6.6% were seen once. Unmatched junction bases numbered 15, after V lost 1 base and J lost 2 bases. Germline V CDR1 and CDR2: MNHEY, SVGEGT. This CDR3 is 19 amino acids long. The chain combines TRBV6-2 or TRBV6-3 with TRBJ2-3; 7 bases line up with TRBD2. This clonotype originated in a woman under 40 with alopecia areata. Some clones in this sample may be carry-over from other donors' samples. Sequenced material: whole blood, taken in connection with sensitization to the hapten diphenylcyclopropenone (DPC). This chain's CDR3 is CASSYYPEFRAGNTDTQYF. CDR3 nucleotides: TGTGCCAGCAGTTACTATCCCGAGTTTCGAGCGGGGAACACAGATACGCAGTATTTT.